Each of the 16 T cell receptor beta chains below was sequenced from the same sample in a study of cytotoxic CD8 clonotypes in ibrutinib-treated CLL. Only in-frame clones appear in the TCRdb table, and some are missing; sequencing was by immunoSEQ multiplex PCR. The profile shows about 63,000 clones, about 72% of them singletons. This material consisted of PBMCs, taken after 12 months of ibrutinib treatment. These receptors came from a human donor with chronic lymphocytic leukemia.

This chain uses TRBV9 with TRBJ2-7; maybe TRBD1 (7 bases). Germline V gives CDR1 SGDLS, CDR2 YYNGEE. V gave up 0 bases and J gave up 3 bases, with 10 bases separating them. This CDR3 has 14 amino acids. CDR3 sequence (DNA): TGTGCCAGCAGCGTAGGGCAGGGGGGCTACGAGCAGTACTTC. It yields the protein CASSVGQGGYEQYF.

The CDR3 sequence: CASSPGGVGDTQYF. The CDR3 coding sequence is TGTGCCAGCAGCCCCGGAGGAGTGGGAGATACGCAGTATTTT. V and J are TRBV9 and TRBJ2-3, with D perhaps TRBD2 (5 bases). The V gene lost 4 bases and the J gene lost 5 bases, with 14 bases spanning the gap. From germline, CDR1 is SGDLS and CDR2 YYNGEE. The CDR3 is 14 residues long.

V usage is TRBV19 and J usage is TRBJ2-1, with TRBD2 as a possible D gene (5 bases). This CDR3 is built from 15 residues. Germline CDR1 reads LNHDA; CDR2 reads SQIVND (reference sequence). Trimming removed 2 bases from V and 3 bases from J, with 11 bases in between. The CDR3 nucleotides read TGTGCCAGTAGTATACCCCAAACTAGCTACAATGAGCAGTTCTTC. Its protein product is CASSIPQTSYNEQFF. Filled out from reference TRBV19 and TRBJ2-1, the complete variable domain reads DGGITQSPKYLFRKEGQNVTLSCEQNLNHDAMYWYRQDPGQGLRLIYYSQIVNDFQKGDIAEGYSVSREKKESFPLTVTSAQKNPTAFYLCASSIPQTSYNEQFFGPGTRLTVL.

The V gene is TRBV23-1, the J gene TRBJ1-2, with 10 nucleotides matching TRBD1. TRBV23-1 falls under the ORF class, with uncertain function. Trimming removed 2 bases from V and 3 bases from J; junction bases left unmatched: 15. The length of the CDR3 is 19 residues. The CDR3 DNA sequence: TGCGCCAGCAGTCAAAGCGATTCGGACAGGGGGTGGAGCGACTATGGCTACACCTTC. Translated: CASSQSDSDRGWSDYGYTF.

This chain links TRBV4-2 with TRBJ2-4, with D perhaps assigned TRBD1 or TRBD2 (6 bases each). Between the trimmed V and J ends, which lost 0 bases and 5 bases, there was a span of 14 bases. CDR3 size: 16 residues. Germline-derived CDR1 and CDR2 are LGHNA and YNFKEQ. The CDR3 region has the DNA TGTGCCAGCAGCCAAGAAGGGGCAGGGGAGGAAAACATTCAGTACTTC. Residues: CASSQEGAGEENIQYF.

This clone was detected only once. The chain links TRBV28 to TRBJ2-2; D might be TRBD2 (6 bases). Germline CDR1 is MDHEN and CDR2 is SYDVKM. The CDR3 runs to 18 residues. Trimming took off 7 bases at V and 3 bases at J, with 24 bases between the two ends. The CDR3 loop reads CASTRGGQGFAYTGELFF. In nucleotides, the CDR3 is TGTGCCAGCACCCGCGGAGGGCAGGGATTCGCGTACACCGGGGAGCTGTTTTTT.

The chain uses TRBV14 and TRBJ2-5; possibly TRBD1 for D (6 bases). The V gene's germline CDR1 is SGHDN and CDR2 FVKESK. V was shortened by 2 bases and J by 5 bases, with 6 bases between the two germline ends. There are 12 residues in the CDR3. CDR3 nucleotides: TGTGCCAGCAGCCAACAGGGGGAGACCCAGTACTTC. Translation: CASSQQGETQYF. Variable domain in full (rest from reference TRBV14 and TRBJ2-5): EAGVTQFPSHSVIEKGQTVTLRCDPISGHDNLYWYRRVMGKEIKFLLHFVKESKQDESGMPNNRFLAERTGGTYSTLKVQPAELEDSGVYFCASSQQGETQYFGPGTRLLVL.

V and J are TRBV9 and TRBJ1-2; 8 bases line up with TRBD1. This CDR3 has 17 residues. V was pared by 3 bases and J by 0 bases, with 10 bases of the junction left unmatched. Germline assignment: CDR1 SGDLS and CDR2 YYNGEE. The CDR3 DNA sequence: TGTGCCAGCAGCGCATCTGGACAGGGCCGGTCTAACTATGGCTACACCTTC. Translation gives CASSASGQGRSNYGYTF.

The chain joins TRBV11-2 to TRBJ1-3; D ambiguous. CDR1 and CDR2 (germline): SGHAT, FQNNGV. This CDR3 comprises 15 residues. The V gene lost 5 bases and the J gene lost 3 bases, with 14 bases spanning the gap. The CDR3 bases are TGTGCCAGCAGCCTATCCCCTTTCCGTGGAAACACCATATATTTT. It encodes CASSLSPFRGNTIYF.

The chain uses TRBV18 and TRBJ1-2; possibly TRBD1 for D (5 bases). V shed 4 bases and J shed 0 bases, with 9 bases lying between them. Germline V gives CDR1 KGHSH, CDR2 LQKENI. The CDR3 spans 14 residues. In DNA, the CDR3 is TGTGCCAGCTCACGGACAAGGTCTAACTATGGCTACACCTTC. It is translated as CASSRTRSNYGYTF. Full variable domain (rest looked up from reference TRBV18 and TRBJ1-2): NAGVMQNPRHLVRRRGQEARLRCSPMKGHSHVYWYRQLPEEGLKFMVYLQKENIIDESGMPKERFSAEFPKEGPSILRIQQVVRGDSAAYFCASSRTRSNYGYTFGSGTRLTVV.

V is TRBV28 and J is TRBJ2-2; 9 nucleotides match TRBD2. V lost 3 bases, J lost 6 bases, and 2 bases stayed unmatched. The CDR3 consists of 14 residues. Germline CDR1 is MDHEN and CDR2 is SYDVKM. CDR3 in DNA: TGTGCCAGCAGTTTTTTAGCGGGAGCCGGGGAGCTGTTTTTT. This translates into CASSFLAGAGELFF.

This clone was counted only a few times. The chain recombines TRBV19 with TRBJ1-5, with D unclear. In germline, CDR1 is LNHDA, CDR2 SQIVND (reference sequence). The ends were cut back, 4 bases at V and 0 bases at J, with 10 bases in the middle. CDR3 length equals 15 residues. The CDR3 spells CASSTTPNSNQPQHF. The CDR3 DNA reads TGTGCCAGTAGTACGACTCCTAATAGCAATCAGCCCCAGCATTTT.

This clone was seen just once. The V gene is TRBV5-1, the J gene TRBJ2-7, with TRBD1 matching 7 bases. Germline loops: CDR1 SGHRS, CDR2 YFSETQ. The CDR3 length is 13 residues. J was trimmed by 2 bases and V by 2 bases; bases with no gene match: 1. The CDR3 nucleotides are TGCGCCAGCAGCTTTACAGGGGCCTACGAGCAGTACTTC. Residues: CASSFTGAYEQYF.

The chain uses TRBV10-1 and TRBJ2-7; the match to TRBD2 covers 7 bases. V shed 0 bases and J 3 bases; nucleotides not matched to a gene: 5. CDR3 length equals 15 residues. From germline, CDR1 is WNHNN and CDR2 SYGVQD (reference sequence). CDR3 protein: CASSESSAGCYEQYF. CDR3 in DNA: TGCGCCAGCAGTGAGTCGTCAGCGGGATGCTACGAGCAGTACTTC.

The rearrangement uses TRBV9 and TRBJ2-3, with a possible D match to TRBD1 (5 bases). The CDR3 sequence is 17 residues long. Per the germline V gene, CDR1 is SGDLS and CDR2 is YYNGEE. V was clipped by 0 bases and J by 0 bases, with 14 bases between them. DNA of the CDR3: TGTGCCAGCAGCGTAGGTGGCAGGGCTTCTAGCACAGATACGCAGTATTTT. Translation: CASSVGGRASSTDTQYF.

This clone has more than one count but fewer than ten. V usage is TRBV10-3 and J usage is TRBJ2-3; the match to TRBD2 covers 7 bases. Germline V gene sequence: CDR1 ENHRY, CDR2 SYGVKD. The CDR3 extends over 15 amino acids. V shed 4 bases and J 4 bases; nucleotides not matched to a gene: 8. The CDR3, as DNA: TGTGCCATCAGTGTTTCTGGCGGGAGTGCAGATACGCAGTATTTT. It translates to CAISVSGGSADTQYF.